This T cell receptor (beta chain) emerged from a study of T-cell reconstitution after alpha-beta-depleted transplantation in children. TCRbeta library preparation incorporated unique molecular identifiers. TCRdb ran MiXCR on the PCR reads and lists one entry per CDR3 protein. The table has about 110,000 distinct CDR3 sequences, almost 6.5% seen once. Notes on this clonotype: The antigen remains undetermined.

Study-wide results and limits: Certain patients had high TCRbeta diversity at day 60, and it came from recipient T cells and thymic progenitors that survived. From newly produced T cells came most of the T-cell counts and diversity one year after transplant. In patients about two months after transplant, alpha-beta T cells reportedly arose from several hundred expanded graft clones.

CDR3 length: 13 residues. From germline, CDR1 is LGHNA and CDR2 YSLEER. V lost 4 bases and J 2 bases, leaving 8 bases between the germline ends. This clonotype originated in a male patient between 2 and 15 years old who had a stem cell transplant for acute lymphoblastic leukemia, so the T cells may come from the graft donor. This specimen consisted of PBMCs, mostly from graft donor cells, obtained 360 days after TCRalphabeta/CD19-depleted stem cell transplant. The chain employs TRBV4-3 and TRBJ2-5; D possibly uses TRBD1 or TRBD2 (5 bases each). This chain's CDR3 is CASSPGPQETQYF. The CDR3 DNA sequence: TGCGCCAGCAGCCCGGGACCACAAGAGACCCAGTACTTC.